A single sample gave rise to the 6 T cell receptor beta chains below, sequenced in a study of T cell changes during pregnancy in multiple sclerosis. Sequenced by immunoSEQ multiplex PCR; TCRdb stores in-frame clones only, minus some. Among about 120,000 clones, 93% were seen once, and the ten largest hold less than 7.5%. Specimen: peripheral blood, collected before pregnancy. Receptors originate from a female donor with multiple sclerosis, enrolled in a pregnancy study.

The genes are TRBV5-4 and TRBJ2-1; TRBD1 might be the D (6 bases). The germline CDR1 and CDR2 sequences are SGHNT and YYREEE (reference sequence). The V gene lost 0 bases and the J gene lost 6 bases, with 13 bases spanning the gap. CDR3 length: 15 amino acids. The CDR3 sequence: CASSLAAGDINEQFF. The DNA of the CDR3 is TGTGCCAGCAGCTTGGCGGCAGGGGACATCAATGAGCAGTTCTTC. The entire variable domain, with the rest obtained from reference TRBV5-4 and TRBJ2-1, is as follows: ETGVTQSPTHLIKTRGQQVTLRCSSQSGHNTVSWYQQALGQGPQFIFQYYREEENGRGNFPPRFSGLQFPNYSSELNVNALELDDSALYLCASSLAAGDINEQFFGPGTRLTVL.

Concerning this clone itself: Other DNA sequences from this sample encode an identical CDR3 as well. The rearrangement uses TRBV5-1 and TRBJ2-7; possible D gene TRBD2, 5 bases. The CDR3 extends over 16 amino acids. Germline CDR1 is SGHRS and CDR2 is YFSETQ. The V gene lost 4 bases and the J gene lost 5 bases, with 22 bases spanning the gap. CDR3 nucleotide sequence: TGCGCCAGCAGCCTAGACCTACAGAGGGCCATCCACGAGCAGTACTTC. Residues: CASSLDLQRAIHEQYF.

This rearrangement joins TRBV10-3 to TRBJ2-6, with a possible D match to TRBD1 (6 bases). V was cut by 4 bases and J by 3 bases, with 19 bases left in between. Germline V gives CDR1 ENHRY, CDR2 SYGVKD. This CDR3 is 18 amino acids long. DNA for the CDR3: TGTGCCATCAGTGGGGACAAGGACCTCACCGATGGGGCCAACGTCCTGACTTTC. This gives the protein CAISGDKDLTDGANVLTF.

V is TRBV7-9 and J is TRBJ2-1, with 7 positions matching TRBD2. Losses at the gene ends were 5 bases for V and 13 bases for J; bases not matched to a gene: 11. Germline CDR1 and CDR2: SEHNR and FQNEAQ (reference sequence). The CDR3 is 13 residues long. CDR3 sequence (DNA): TGTGCCAGCAGCCCTAGTTGGACTAGATTTCAGTTCTTC. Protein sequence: CASSPSWTRFQFF.

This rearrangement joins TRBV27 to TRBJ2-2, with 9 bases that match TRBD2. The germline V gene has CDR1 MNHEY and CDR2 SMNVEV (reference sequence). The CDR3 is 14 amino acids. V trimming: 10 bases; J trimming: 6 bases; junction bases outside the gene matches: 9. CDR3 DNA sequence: TGTGCCACCTCCGGGACTAGCTTCGCCGGGGAGCTGTTTTTT. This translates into CATSGTSFAGELFF.

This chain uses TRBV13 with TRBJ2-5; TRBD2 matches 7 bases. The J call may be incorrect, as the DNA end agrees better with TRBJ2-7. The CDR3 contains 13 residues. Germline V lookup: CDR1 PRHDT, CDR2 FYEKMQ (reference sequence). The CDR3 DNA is TGTGCCAGCAGCTTATGGGGGGGAATCGAGCAGTACTTC. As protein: CASSLWGGIEQYF.